This passage covers 14 T cell receptor beta chains from one sample sequenced in a study of cytomegalovirus exposure and HLA in healthy donors. The primer mix had 60 Vbeta and 13 Jbeta primers. Using immunoSEQ multiplex PCR, the repertoire was profiled, and TCRdb retains in-frame clones only, with some absent. The sample holds over 200,000 clones, 82% seen once. Sequencing was carried out using PBMCs. Source of these receptors: a man aged 35-49 years in good health and CMV-seropositive.

This clone has more than one count but fewer than ten. This chain joins TRBV27 and TRBJ2-7; tentatively, D is TRBD2 (6 bases). The CDR3 totals 15 residues. Trimming pared 3 bases from V and 5 bases from J, leaving 17 bases between. Looked up from germline, CDR1 is MNHEY and CDR2 is SMNVEV (reference sequence). In DNA form, the CDR3 reads TGTGCCAGCAGTTTGTATCCGGGAGTAAACAACGAGCAGTACTTC. Translating gives CASSLYPGVNNEQYF.

Only one count was recorded for this clone. The chain is built from TRBV29-1 and TRBJ1-1, with D perhaps TRBD1 (5 bases). Trimming removed 7 bases from V and 0 bases from J, with 21 bases in between. The CDR3 consists of 16 residues. Per the germline V gene, CDR1 is SQVTM and CDR2 is ANQGSEA. The CDR3 nucleotides read TGCAGCGAGCTAAGTCGGGACTCAAATCTGAACACTGAAGCTTTCTTT. As protein: CSELSRDSNLNTEAFF.

The chain joins TRBV7-9 to TRBJ2-5; 7 bases line up with TRBD1. The CDR3 spans 13 residues. Trimming removed 5 bases from V and 4 bases from J; junction bases left unmatched: 4. Looked up from germline, CDR1 is SEHNR and CDR2 is FQNEAQ (reference sequence). The CDR3 region is CASSRQGVETQYF. In DNA form, the CDR3 reads TGTGCCAGCAGCAGACAGGGAGTAGAGACCCAGTACTTC.

The gene calls are TRBV28 and TRBJ1-1, with 10 bases identical to TRBD1. Germline V lookup: CDR1 MDHEN, CDR2 SYDVKM. V lost 8 bases to trimming and J lost 4 bases; unmatched junction nucleotides: 13. The CDR3 consists of 16 residues. CDR3 DNA: TGTGCCAGCCCGTCGGCTACCGGGACAGGGGCCACTGAAGCTTTCTTT. Translated, it gives CASPSATGTGATEAFF.

Details on this clone: Relative to the germline gene, one junction end is altered; a read error may explain this. The CDR3 nucleotides read TGTTCCAGCAGCTTAGGAGGGGGGGAGGCTGGCTACACCTTC. Protein sequence: CSSSLGGGEAGYTF. J is TRBJ1-2 and V is TRBV7-9; D might be TRBD1 (6 bases). The CDR3 contains 14 residues. Germline-derived CDR1 and CDR2 are SEHNR and FQNEAQ (reference sequence). Full variable domain (rest looked up from reference TRBV7-9 and TRBJ1-2): DTGVSQNPRHKITKRGQNVTFRCDPISEHNRLYWYRQTLGQGPEFLTYFQNEAQLEKSRLLSDRFSAERPKGSFSTLEIQRTEQGDSAMYLCSSSLGGGEAGYTFGSGTRLTVV.

This chain's CDR3 is CASSTRGWTSGSVDNEQFF. CDR3 nucleotides: TGTGCCAGCAGCACCAGGGGGTGGACTAGCGGGAGTGTGGACAATGAGCAGTTCTTC. The chain has TRBV11-3 and TRBJ2-1, with TRBD2 matching over 13 bases. The CDR3 is 19 amino acids. Looked up from germline, CDR1 is SGHNT and CDR2 is YENEEA. With 5 bases clipped from V and 5 bases from J, the junction kept 15 bases outside the gene matches.

The CDR3 DNA follows: TGCAGCGTTGTTGGCACCCACCGACCGGGATACACTGAAGCTTTCTTT. This gives the protein CSVVGTHRPGYTEAFF. The gene calls are TRBV29-1 and TRBJ1-1; no clear D gene. The CDR3 length is 16 residues. CDR1 is SQVTM, CDR2 ANQGSEA, per germline. Trimming removed 4 bases at V and 3 bases at J, with 21 bases between.

This clone was observed once. This sequence joins TRBV7-9 and TRBJ1-1; 8 bases are a match to TRBD1. The CDR3 runs 14 residues. CDR1 and CDR2 (germline): SEHNR, FQNEAQ (reference sequence). With V trimmed by 3 bases and J by 4 bases, 4 bases remained unmatched. The CDR3 region has the DNA TGTGCCAGCAGCTTCCAGGGGGCGGTCACTGAAGCTTTCTTT. Its translation: CASSFQGAVTEAFF.

Remarks on this clone: One end of the junction does not line up with germline, which may come from a read error. This rearrangement joins TRBV15 to TRBJ1-5; weak D call: TRBD1 (5 bases). There are 14 residues in the CDR3. Germline loops: CDR1 LNHNV, CDR2 YYDKDF (reference sequence). This CDR3 is CATSRQGLGQSQHF. The CDR3 nucleotides read TGTGCCACCAGCAGGCAGGGCCTCGGTCAGTCCCAGCATTTT. Complete variable domain (other parts from reference TRBV15 and TRBJ1-5): DAMVIQNPRYQVTQFGKPVTLSCSQTLNHNVMYWYQQKSSQAPKLLFHYYDKDFNNEADTPDNFQSRRPNTSFCFLDIRSPGLGDTAMYLCATSRQGLGQSQHFGDGTRLSIL.

This clone was seen more than once but under ten times. The sample carries other DNA sequences with the same CDR3. This chain joins TRBV7-9 and TRBJ2-7; the D is unclear. Per germline, CDR1 SEHNR and CDR2 FQNEAQ (reference sequence). V was trimmed by 5 bases and J by 0 bases, leaving 5 bases between them. The CDR3 loop spans 12 amino acids. The CDR3 region is CASSPSSYEQYF. As DNA, the CDR3 is TGTGCCAGCAGCCCCAGCTCCTACGAGCAGTACTTC.

This chain's CDR3 is CASSHDRGAFF. CDR3 bases: TGTGCCAGTAGCCACGACAGGGGAGCTTTCTTT. This sequence joins TRBV19 and TRBJ1-1, with TRBD1 identical over 8 bases. The CDR3 covers 11 residues. J gave up 10 bases and V 6 bases, and 4 bases lay outside the gene matches. Looked up from germline, CDR1 is LNHDA and CDR2 is SQIVND (reference sequence).

This clone was seen more than once but under ten times. The rearrangement uses TRBV6-6 and TRBJ1-2; possibly TRBD1 for D (5 bases). This CDR3 has 12 amino acids. Germline loops: CDR1 MNHNY, CDR2 SVGAGI (reference sequence). The ends were cut back, 6 bases at V and 1 base at J, with 6 bases in the middle. The DNA of the CDR3 is TGTGCCAGCAGCGACAGTAACTATGGCTACACCTTC. Translation gives CASSDSNYGYTF.

The DNA of the CDR3 is TGTGCCAGCAGTTACTCGAATCGGCAGGGGAACTATGGCTACACCTTC. Protein product: CASSYSNRQGNYGYTF. The chain links TRBV6-5 to TRBJ1-2, with D possibly being TRBD1 (6 bases). The CDR3 loop spans 16 amino acids. V was clipped by 0 bases and J by 2 bases, with 13 bases between them. Germline-derived CDR1 and CDR2 are MNHEY and SVGAGI.

CDR3 in DNA: TGTGCCAGCTCACCCTTGGACAGGGGGGGCGATGGCTACACCTTC. Protein sequence: CASSPLDRGGDGYTF. The chain employs TRBV18 and TRBJ1-2; the match to TRBD1 covers 10 bases. J gave up 6 bases and V 3 bases, and 7 bases lay outside the gene matches. The CDR3 has 15 amino acids. Germline CDR1 is KGHSH and CDR2 is LQKENI.